The 7 T cell receptor beta chains presented below share a single source sample, sequenced in a study of T cells in Graves' hyperthyroidism and ophthalmopathy. Researchers amplified the TCR beta CDR3 regions from RNA transcripts. HTBI primers were the set used in a first-round RT-PCR of the TCR CDR3. TCRdb re-derived calls from the multiplex PCR reads in MiXCR, one entry per CDR3 protein. The sample holds 700,000 or so distinct CDR3 sequences, 16% seen once. Sequenced: blood. These receptors all stem from a man between 18 and 35 years old with Graves' hyperthyroidism.

The rearrangement joins TRBV5-1 to TRBJ2-2, with 10 bases fitting TRBD2. Germline V lookup: CDR1 SGHRS, CDR2 YFSETQ. The CDR3 loop spans 15 amino acids. V was pared by 5 bases and J by 8 bases, with 9 bases of the junction left unmatched. The CDR3 protein is CASRVAGGVSGELFF. CDR3 in DNA: TGCGCCAGCAGAGTAGCGGGAGGAGTTTCAGGGGAGCTGTTTTTT.

This clonotype has at least ten counts. The chain couples TRBV20-1 to TRBJ2-3, with D unclear. V shed 3 bases and J shed 2 bases, with 12 bases lying between them. Germline CDR1 is DFQATT and CDR2 is SNEGSKA (reference sequence). The CDR3 runs 14 residues. CDR3 protein: CSASKLLITDTQYF. The CDR3 bases are TGCAGTGCTAGTAAATTACTTATCACAGATACGCAGTATTTT.

This clonotype was seen once. This chain connects TRBV28 to TRBJ1-5, with D perhaps matching TRBD1 (5 bases). CDR1 MDHEN and CDR2 SYDVKM come from the germline V gene. The ends were cut back, 7 bases at V and 1 base at J, with 14 bases in the middle. This CDR3 spans 15 amino acids. The CDR3 here is CASTAQTASNQPQHF. The CDR3 DNA is TGTGCCAGCACCGCCCAGACAGCGAGCAATCAGCCCCAGCATTTT.

This clonotype was seen more than once but under ten times. The DNA of the CDR3 is TGTGCCAGCAGCCCCCTAGCGGAGAGCACAGATACGCAGTATTTT. Encoded protein: CASSPLAESTDTQYF. V is TRBV3-1 and J is TRBJ2-3, with 7 bases lining up with TRBD2. Germline V gene sequence: CDR1 LGHDT, CDR2 YNNKEL (reference sequence). This CDR3 region has 15 residues. V dropped 4 bases and J dropped 0; count of bases not matched to a gene: 4.

This clonotype was seen repeatedly, ten times or more. The chain couples TRBV29-1 to TRBJ2-5; 10 nucleotides align to TRBD2. V trimming: 5 bases; J trimming: 5 bases; junction bases outside the gene matches: 8. The CDR3 extends over 14 amino acids. Germline V gives CDR1 SQVTM, CDR2 ANQGSEA. Written as DNA, the CDR3 is TGCAGCGTTACATCTAGCGGGAGAGGGGAGACCCAGTACTTC. This sequence encodes CSVTSSGRGETQYF.

This chain joins TRBV28 and TRBJ2-3; D call uncertain. Trimming stripped 5 bases from V and 4 bases from J, with 10 bases between. The CDR3 loop spans 13 amino acids. The germline V gene has CDR1 MDHEN and CDR2 SYDVKM. As DNA, the CDR3 is TGTGCCAGCAGTGAAAGGAGTCCAGATACGCAGTATTTT. Its translation: CASSERSPDTQYF.

This chain uses TRBV12-3 or TRBV12-4 with TRBJ2-7, with 10 bases aligning to TRBD1. The junction had 9 bases not matched to a gene; V was cut back by 3 bases and J by 4 bases. The CDR3 extends over 16 amino acids. The CDR3 nucleotides are TGTGCCAGCAGTTTCAACCCTCGGGACAGGGGATACGAGCAGTACTTC. Its protein product is CASSFNPRDRGYEQYF.